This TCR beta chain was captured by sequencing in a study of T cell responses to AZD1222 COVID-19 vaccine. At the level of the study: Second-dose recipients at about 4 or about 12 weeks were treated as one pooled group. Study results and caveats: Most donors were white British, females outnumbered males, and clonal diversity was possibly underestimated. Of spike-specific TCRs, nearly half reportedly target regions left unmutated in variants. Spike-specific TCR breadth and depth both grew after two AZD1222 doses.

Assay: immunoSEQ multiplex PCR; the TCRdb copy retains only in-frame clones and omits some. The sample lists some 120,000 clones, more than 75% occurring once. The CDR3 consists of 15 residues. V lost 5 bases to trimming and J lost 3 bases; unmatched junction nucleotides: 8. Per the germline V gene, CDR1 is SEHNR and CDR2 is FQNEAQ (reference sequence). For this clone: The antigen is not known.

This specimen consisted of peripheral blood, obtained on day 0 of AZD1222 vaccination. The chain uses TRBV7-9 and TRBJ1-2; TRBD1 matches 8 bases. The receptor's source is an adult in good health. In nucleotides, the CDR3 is TGTGCCAGCAGCCCCCCGGGACAGGAATACTATGGCTACACCTTC. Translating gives CASSPPGQEYYGYTF.